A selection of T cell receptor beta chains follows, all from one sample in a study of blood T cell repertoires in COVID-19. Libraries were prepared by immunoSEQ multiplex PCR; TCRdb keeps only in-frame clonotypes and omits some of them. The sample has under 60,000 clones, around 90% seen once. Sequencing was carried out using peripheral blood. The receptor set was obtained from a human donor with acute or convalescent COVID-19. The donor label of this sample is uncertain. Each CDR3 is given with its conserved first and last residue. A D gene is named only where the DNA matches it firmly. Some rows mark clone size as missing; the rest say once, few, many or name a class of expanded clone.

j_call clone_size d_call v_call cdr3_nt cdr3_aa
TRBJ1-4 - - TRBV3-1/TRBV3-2 TGTGCCAGCAGCCCCTCCCGGGGGGGACCCGAAAAACTGTTTTTT CASSPSRGGPEKLFF
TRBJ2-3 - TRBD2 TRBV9 TGTGCCAGCAGCGTAGCTACGGGGCTAGCGGGAGTAGGACGGGATACGCAGTATTTT CASSVATGLAGVGRDTQYF
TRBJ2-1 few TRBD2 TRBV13 TGTGCCAGCAGCCCCAGGGGACTAGCGGGGGGAAGGAATGAGCAGTTCTTC CASSPRGLAGGRNEQFF
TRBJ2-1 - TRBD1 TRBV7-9 TGTGCCAGCAGCTTCGGGACAGGTACCCTAAAGGCGTACAATGAGCAGTTCTTC CASSFGTGTLKAYNEQFF
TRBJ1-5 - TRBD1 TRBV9 TGTGCCAGCGGGCTTGGACAGGGGAATCAGCCCCAGCATTTT CASGLGQGNQPQHF
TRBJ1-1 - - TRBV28 TGTGCCAGCACCCCCCCGGTTCGGAGCCCTGAAGCTTTCTTT CASTPPVRSPEAFF
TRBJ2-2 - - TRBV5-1 TGCGCCAGCAGCCTGACTAGAGGGGACACCGGGGAGCTGTTTTTT CASSLTRGDTGELFF
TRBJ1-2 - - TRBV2 TGTGCCAGCAGTGTAGACAGGAACTATGGCTACACCTTC CASSVDRNYGYTF
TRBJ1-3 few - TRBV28 TGTGCCAGCAACGGGGTTAGCCCTGGAAACACCATATATTTT CASNGVSPGNTIYF
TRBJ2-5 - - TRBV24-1 TGTGCCACCAGTGATTCTAATTCTTGGACCCAGTACTTC CATSDSNSWTQYF
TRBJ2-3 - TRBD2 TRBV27 TGTGCCAGCAGTATCCCGGGACTACTAGATGGCCAGGAGTTT CASSIPGLLDGQEF
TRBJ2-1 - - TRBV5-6 TGTGCCAGCACCCAGGAAATCTACAATGAGCAGTTCTTC CASTQEIYNEQFF
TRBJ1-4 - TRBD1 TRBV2 TGTGCCAGCAGTGGAAACAGGGGTCGTGGTGAAAAACTGTTTTTT CASSGNRGRGEKLFF
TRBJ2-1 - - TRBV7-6 TGTGCCAGCAGCTTAGCGTCGGGCAATGAGCAGTTCTTC CASSLASGNEQFF
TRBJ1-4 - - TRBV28 TGTGCCAGCAGTTTATTAGCCGGCGCGAACAAGAATGAAAAACTGTTTTTT CASSLLAGANKNEKLFF
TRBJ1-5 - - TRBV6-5 TGTGCCAGCAGTTACTCGGAGCGTCAGCCCCAGCATTTT CASSYSERQPQHF
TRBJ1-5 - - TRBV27 TGTGCCAGCAGTTTATGGGCAGGGAATCAGCCCCAGCATTTT CASSLWAGNQPQHF
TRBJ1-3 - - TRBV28 TGTGCCAGCACCAACCCGACAGGCTTCTCTGGAAACACCATATATTTT CASTNPTGFSGNTIYF
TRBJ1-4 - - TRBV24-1 TGTGCCACCAGTGGCGGGGAAAAACTGTTTTTT CATSGGEKLFF
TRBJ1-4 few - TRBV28 TGTGCCAGCAGTTTCTCAGCGGGGTTAAATGAAAAACTGTTTTTT CASSFSAGLNEKLFF
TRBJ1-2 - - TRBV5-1 TGCGCCACCAGCCCGAAGGCCGGGGGGGGCTACACCTTC CATSPKAGGGYTF
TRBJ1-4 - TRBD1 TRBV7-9 TGTGCCAGCAGGGGAACGGGACAGACCCTCGAAAAACTGTTTTTT CASRGTGQTLEKLFF
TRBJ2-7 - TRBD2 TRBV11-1 TGTGCCAGCGCTAATACGGGGGGTTACGAGCAGTACTTC CASANTGGYEQYF
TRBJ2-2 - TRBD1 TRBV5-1 TGCGCCAGCAGCTCTACAGGGGGCTGGGACACCGGGGAGCTGTTTTTT CASSSTGGWDTGELFF
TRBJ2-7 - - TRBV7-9 TGTGCCAGCAGCTTGGAAAGGGGGACCTACGAGCAGTACTTC CASSLERGTYEQYF
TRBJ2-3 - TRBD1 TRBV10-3 TGTGCCATCAGTCCCGGGACAGGGGGAGGCACAGATACGCAGTATTTT CAISPGTGGGTDTQYF
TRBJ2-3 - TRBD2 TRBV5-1 TGCGCCAGCACCGGACTAGCGGGGGGTGCGGATACGCAGTATTTT CASTGLAGGADTQYF
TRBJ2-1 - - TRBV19 TGTGCCAGTGGGGTTCTCGGGACAATTGACAATGAGCAGTTCTTC CASGVLGTIDNEQFF
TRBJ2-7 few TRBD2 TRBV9 TGTGCCAGCAGCGTAGCTGGGTGGGGAGGGCCCTACGAGCAGTACTTC CASSVAGWGGPYEQYF
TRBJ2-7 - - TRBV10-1 TGCGCCAGCATGAACGCTCCCGTGACAGATTCCTACGAGCAGTACTTC CASMNAPVTDSYEQYF
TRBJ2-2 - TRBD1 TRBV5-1 TGCGCCAGCAGCCTCCCGACAGGGGGGGTCGGGGAGCTGTTTTTT CASSLPTGGVGELFF
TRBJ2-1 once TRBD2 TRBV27 TGTGCCAGCAGTTTATCACTAGCGGGAGAGTATGAGCAGTTCTTC CASSLSLAGEYEQFF
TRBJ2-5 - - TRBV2 TGTGCCAGCAGTGATGAGCATTATGGGACCCAGTACTTC CASSDEHYGTQYF
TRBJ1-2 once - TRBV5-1 TGCGCCAGCAGCTTGGACCTCCCTCGCGGCTATGGCTACACCTTC CASSLDLPRGYGYTF
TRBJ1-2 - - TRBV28 TGTGCCAGCAGTTGGGGGGGATACGGCTACACCTTC CASSWGGYGYTF
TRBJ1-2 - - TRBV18 TGTGCCAGCTCACCTGACAGACTGTCGAATGGCTACACCTTC CASSPDRLSNGYTF
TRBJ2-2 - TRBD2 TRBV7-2 TGTGCCAGCAGCCCACTAGCGGGGGGGCCTAACGGGGAGCTGTTTTTT CASSPLAGGPNGELFF
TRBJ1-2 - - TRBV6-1 TGTGCCAGCAGTGAAGAGCCATCCTGGGCCAGGGGCGGCGTCTATGGCTACACCTTC CASSEEPSWARGGVYGYTF
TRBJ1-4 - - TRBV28 TGTGCCAGCAGCCAGGGTAATGAAAAACTGTTTTTT CASSQGNEKLFF
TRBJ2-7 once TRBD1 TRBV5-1 TGCGCCAGCAGCTTGTTGGGACAGGTCCTACACGAGCAGTACTTC CASSLLGQVLHEQYF
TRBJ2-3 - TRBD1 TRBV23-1 TGCGCCAGCAGTCCCCGACAGGGCTGCAGAAGTACGCAGTATTTT CASSPRQGCRSTQYF